This T cell receptor beta chain was sequenced during a study of blood T cell repertoires in COVID-19. Study overall: Samples taken during acute and convalescent COVID-19 were collected in the United States, Italy and Spain.

Patients in Seattle were enrolled during active infection, then followed longitudinally. Original handling: Reference gene primer amplification gave nucleated cell count estimates. Sequencing used immunoSEQ multiplex PCR; TCRdb keeps in-frame clones, though not all of them. The D gene and trimming were derived from the DNA, and the V and J assignments and clone size from that table. The data show about 370,000 clones, approximately 87% seen once. Deletions cut 2 bases from V and 2 bases from J, with 9 bases between. The CDR3 spans 13 residues. Germline lookup yields CDR1 SQVTM and CDR2 ANQGSEA. Sequences were obtained from peripheral blood. The TCR comes from a woman in her twenties or thirties with COVID-19, enrolled during active disease. V and J are TRBV29-1 and TRBJ2-5; D may be TRBD1 (6 bases). The CDR3 sequence is CSVERDTQETQYF. As DNA, the CDR3 is TGCAGCGTTGAAAGGGACACTCAAGAGACCCAGTACTTC.